A single sample gave rise to the 20 T cell receptor beta chains below, sequenced in a study of breast tumors, draining lymph nodes, adjacent tissues. TCRdb fed the multiplex PCR reads into MiXCR, producing one record per CDR3 protein. The sample includes around 170,000 distinct CDR3 sequences, about 30% seen only once; the top ten take over 3.5%. Breast cancer patients provided tissue from their axillary draining lymph nodes. The material sequenced was axillary lymph node tissue. The receptors come from a female donor with breast cancer. Some clones in this sample may be carry-over from other donors' samples.

This clonotype has just a few counts. The junction shows a germline mismatch at one end, possibly a read error. V gene TRBV6-2 or TRBV6-3 combines with J gene TRBJ1-2; TRBD1 agrees at 7 bases. Germline V CDR1 and CDR2: MNHEY, SVGEGT. This CDR3 comprises 17 residues. The CDR3, as DNA: TGTGCCAGCAGTCACTCGTTATACGCCCGGGACAGTTATGGCTACACCTTC. Its translation is CASSHSLYARDSYGYTF.

In the case of this clonotype: A much more abundant neighbour one base away suggests this may be a read error. This CDR3 reads CASSKGGSRGAKNEQSF. Here the CDR3 DNA reads TGTGCCAGTAGTAAAGGAGGGAGCAGGGGGGCTAAGAATGAGCAGTCCTTC. The chain uses TRBV19 and TRBJ2-1, with D possibly being TRBD1 (7 bases). Germline V lookup: CDR1 LNHDA, CDR2 SQIVND (reference sequence). There are 17 residues in the CDR3.

This clonotype was seen many times. This rearrangement joins TRBV30 to TRBJ1-4; 8 bases map to TRBD1. This CDR3 is built from 15 residues. V was pared by 3 bases and J by 4 bases, with 7 bases of the junction left unmatched. Germline V gene data show CDR1 as GTSNPN and CDR2 as SVGIG (reference sequence). The CDR3 bases are TGTGCCTGGAGCCCCGTCGACAGGGGTAATGAAAAACTGTTTTTT. It specifies CAWSPVDRGNEKLFF.

Comment on this clonotype: A read error may produce the germline difference seen at one junction end. The chain employs TRBV15 and TRBJ1-1; D remains unclear. The germline V gene has CDR1 LNHNV and CDR2 YYDKDF (reference sequence). This CDR3 is 12 amino acids long. The CDR3 region is CATSRGGVEVFF. CDR3 DNA sequence: TGTGCCACCAGCAGAGGAGGAGTCGAAGTTTTCTTT.

The chain recombines TRBV6-5 with TRBJ1-2; D may be TRBD1 (5 bases). The CDR3 is 15 residues long. Germline V gives CDR1 MNHEY, CDR2 SVGAGI. V dropped 5 bases and J dropped 8 bases, with 21 bases sitting between them. The CDR3 DNA follows: TGTGCCAGCAGTCACCCGACAGCTAGCGGTAGAGGCTACACCTTC. Residues: CASSHPTASGRGYTF.

J is TRBJ1-1 and V is TRBV12-3 or TRBV12-4, with D tentatively TRBD1 (5 bases). The CDR3 is 14 residues long. The V end lost 3 bases, the J end lost 3 bases, and 11 bases lay between the germline ends. The CDR3 loop reads CASSLQGTDTEAFF. The CDR3 bases are TGTGCCAGCAGTTTGCAGGGAACGGACACTGAAGCTTTCTTT.

This clonotype was recorded at least ten times. The gene calls are TRBV6-6 and TRBJ2-3; possibly TRBD1 for D (5 bases). The V end lost 6 bases, the J end lost 1 base, and 14 bases lay between the germline ends. Germline CDR1 MNHNY, CDR2 SVGAGI (reference sequence). This CDR3 region has 15 residues. CDR3 protein: CASRKRGSGTDTQYF. CDR3 DNA sequence: TGTGCCAGCAGAAAAAGGGGTTCGGGCACAGATACGCAGTATTTT.

This clonotype was recorded at least ten times. The chain has TRBV20-1 and TRBJ1-4; D is unclear. The length of the CDR3 is 12 residues. Germline CDR1 and CDR2: DFQATT and SNEGSKA (reference sequence). The ends were cut back, 2 bases at V and 7 bases at J, with 8 bases in the middle. In nucleotides, the CDR3 is TGCAGTGCTAGATACCAAGCTGAAAAACTGTTTTTT. It codes for CSARYQAEKLFF.

V usage is TRBV7-9 and J usage is TRBJ2-3, with 8 bases identical to TRBD1. The CDR3 has 15 amino acids. The J segment lost 3 bases and the V segment lost 6 bases, leaving 8 bases of the junction unmatched. Per germline, CDR1 SEHNR and CDR2 FQNEAQ (reference sequence). In nucleotides, the CDR3 is TGTGCCAGCAGTTTTGGCAGGGGGCGAACAGATACGCAGTATTTT. Protein: CASSFGRGRTDTQYF.

In this sample, this clonotype turned up many times. This chain connects TRBV9 to TRBJ2-2, with D maybe TRBD1 (7 bases). V shed 1 base and J shed 0 bases, with 13 bases lying between them. The V gene's germline CDR1 is SGDLS and CDR2 YYNGEE. The CDR3 is made up of 17 amino acids. CDR3 region: CASSVRRDSTNTGELFF. In nucleotides, the CDR3 is TGTGCCAGCAGCGTAAGGAGGGACAGCACGAACACCGGGGAGCTGTTTTTT.

The chain combines TRBV29-1 with TRBJ1-2; D ambiguous. Trimming pared 7 bases from V and 6 bases from J, leaving 9 bases between. Germline CDR1 is SQVTM and CDR2 is ANQGSEA. The length of the CDR3 is 10 residues. DNA of the CDR3: TGCAGCGCCCCAGAACATGGCTACACCTTC. The encoded protein is CSAPEHGYTF.

Only a few counts were recorded for this clonotype. A read error may explain this, as a much larger clone is one base away. The V and J genes are TRBV11-3 and TRBJ2-7; D unclear. The ends were cut back, 6 bases at V and 5 bases at J, with 20 bases in the middle. The CDR3 consists of 15 residues. In germline, CDR1 is SGHNT, CDR2 YENEEA. CDR3 DNA sequence: TGTGCCAGCAGTTCCCTTTTTCAGGCGTTCAACGAGCAGTACTTC. This encodes CASSSLFQAFNEQYF.

This clonotype was found many times. The chain carries TRBV2 and TRBJ2-1; weak D call: TRBD1 (6 bases). Germline lookup yields CDR1 SNHLY and CDR2 FYNNEI. Trimming cost V 6 bases and J 4 bases, with 16 bases left between them. The CDR3 totals 15 residues. CDR3 DNA: TGTGCCAGCAGGAAAGACAGGCCGATTTACAATGAGCAGTTCTTC. Translated: CASRKDRPIYNEQFF.

This clonotype was counted at least ten times. The rearrangement joins TRBV7-2 to TRBJ2-7; 10 bases are shared with TRBD2. The V segment lost 4 bases and the J segment 12 bases; nucleotides outside the gene matches: 15. This CDR3 spans 15 amino acids. In germline, CDR1 is SGHTA, CDR2 FQGNSA. DNA for the CDR3: TGTGCCAGCAGCTCCTCAGCGGGGGGGCTGGGGGGGATGTACTTC. Translation: CASSSSAGGLGGMYF.

This sequence joins TRBV5-5 and TRBJ2-1; D not certain. This CDR3 contains 17 residues. The germline V gene encodes CDR1 SGHKS and CDR2 YYEKEE (reference sequence). The V end lost 4 bases, the J end lost 0 bases, and 17 bases lay between the germline ends. The CDR3 loop reads CASSRTGPAHSYNEQFF. CDR3 DNA sequence: TGTGCCAGCAGCCGTACCGGACCGGCCCACTCCTACAATGAGCAGTTCTTC.

In its sample, this clonotype was seen a few times. The chain has TRBV29-1 and TRBJ1-1; 8 bases are shared with TRBD1. The germline V gene has CDR1 SQVTM and CDR2 ANQGSEA. V lost 0 bases and J lost 0; bases outside the gene matches: 6. CDR3 length equals 16 residues. CDR3 DNA sequence: TGCAGCGTTGAAGAGGGGCTGACAGGGGTGAACACTGAAGCTTTCTTT. Its protein is CSVEEGLTGVNTEAFF.

This clonotype was detected only once. The chain links TRBV5-1 to TRBJ1-2; no clear D. The CDR3 runs 12 residues. CDR1 is SGHRS and CDR2 is YFSETQ in the germline V gene. The V and J ends lost 4 bases and 4 bases respectively, with 8 bases between them. CDR3 in amino acids: CASSLQLYGYTF. CDR3 sequence (DNA): TGCGCCAGCAGCCTACAGCTCTATGGCTACACCTTC.

This clonotype has a count of ten or more. The chain's CDR3 is CASTWTGRAGNQPQHF. The CDR3 DNA is TGTGCCAGTACCTGGACAGGCCGGGCGGGCAATCAGCCCCAGCATTTT. The gene calls are TRBV19 and TRBJ1-5, with TRBD1 matching over 7 bases. Germline loops: CDR1 LNHDA, CDR2 SQIVND (reference sequence). This CDR3 has 16 amino acids. Unmatched junction bases numbered 11, after V lost 7 bases and J lost 2 bases.

This chain links TRBV13 with TRBJ1-3; TRBD1 matches at 8 bases. V shed 0 bases, J shed 0 bases, and the junction held 1 base outside the gene matches. CDR1 is PRHDT and CDR2 is FYEKMQ in the germline V gene (reference sequence). The CDR3 covers 16 residues. The CDR3 sequence: CASSLGTGVSGNTIYF. In DNA form, the CDR3 reads TGTGCCAGCAGCTTAGGGACAGGGGTCTCTGGAAACACCATATATTTT.

Concerning this clonotype itself: The DNA is omitted, as the CDR3 cannot be located on it reliably, and the CDR3 follows TCRdb's listing. The rearrangement joins TRBV5-1 to TRBJ2-2; the table calls TRBD2, which could not be checked here. Termini included, the CDR3 measures 16 amino acids. The V gene's germline CDR1 is SGHRS and CDR2 YFSETQ. CDR3 loop: CASRGWDEQYFGELFF.